This TCR beta chain was recovered during a study of cytomegalovirus exposure and HLA in healthy donors. Use of 60 Vbeta and 13 Jbeta primers characterized the PCR. Repertoires were generated with immunoSEQ multiplex PCR, while TCRdb's copy carries only in-frame clones and drops some. Of a few hundred thousand clones listed, around 80% are singletons. V lost 4 bases to trimming and J lost 7 bases; unmatched junction nucleotides: 9. Germline loops: CDR1 KGHSH, CDR2 LQKENI. The CDR3 is 15 residues long. In regard to this clone: The antigen is undetermined.

The study, taken as a whole, reports: According to reports, the classifier identified cytomegalovirus status with high specificity and sensitivity. There were reportedly fewer N-insertions in an Asian-associated ancestry cluster than the roughly 670-donor mean, in a later analysis. As a later analysis showed, a missense DCLRE1C variant was linked to trimming of TCR beta V- and J-genes.

The genes are TRBV18 and TRBJ1-1; 10 bases align to TRBD1. The clonotype originates from an older woman in good health and CMV-seropositive. What was sequenced was PBMCs. CDR3: CASSLATGGKGEAFF. DNA of the CDR3: TGTGCCAGCTCACTGGCGACAGGGGGCAAGGGTGAAGCTTTCTTT. The entire variable domain, with the rest obtained from reference TRBV18 and TRBJ1-1, is as follows: NAGVMQNPRHLVRRRGQEARLRCSPMKGHSHVYWYRQLPEEGLKFMVYLQKENIIDESGMPKERFSAEFPKEGPSILRIQQVVRGDSAAYFCASSLATGGKGEAFFGQGTRLTVV.